This passage covers 7 T cell receptor beta chains from one sample sequenced in a study of blood T cell repertoires in COVID-19. Data came from immunoSEQ multiplex PCR; TCRdb stores just in-frame clones and leaves some out. The sample has a few hundred thousand clones; 89% are singletons. The sequenced material came from PBMCs or T cells enriched from blood (not recorded which). The receptor set was obtained from a woman aged 55-75 years who had recovered from COVID-19.

The rearrangement joins TRBV2 to TRBJ2-7; D is possibly TRBD1 (5 bases). V was cut by 6 bases and J by 6 bases, with 12 bases left in between. Germline V gene lookup returns CDR1 SNHLY and CDR2 FYNNEI. The CDR3 has 12 residues. The chain's CDR3 is CASSGQGSEQYF. The DNA of the CDR3 is TGTGCCAGCAGCGGCCAGGGATCCGAGCAGTACTTC.

The chain employs TRBV2 and TRBJ1-5, with TRBD1 as a possible D gene (5 bases). V lost 3 bases to trimming and J lost 2 bases, with 8 bases between them. There are 14 residues in the CDR3. Germline V lookup: CDR1 SNHLY, CDR2 FYNNEI. As DNA, the CDR3 is TGTGCCAGCAGTGAGGGAGGGGGCAATCAGCCCCAGCATTTT. Protein product: CASSEGGGNQPQHF.

This clone appeared a single time. The gene calls are TRBV27 and TRBJ2-5, with D perhaps matching TRBD1 (6 bases). The CDR3 is made up of 15 amino acids. Trimming removed 5 bases at V and 5 bases at J, with 18 bases between. Germline CDR1 MNHEY, CDR2 SMNVEV (reference sequence). The CDR3 spells CASSPGDKIGETQYF. In DNA, the CDR3 is TGTGCCAGCAGTCCTGGGGACAAGATAGGGGAGACCCAGTACTTC.

With respect to this clone: One end of the junction does not line up with germline, which may come from a read error. The rearrangement links TRBV30 to TRBJ2-7; 9 bases match TRBD1. The germline CDR1 and CDR2 sequences are GTSNPN and SVGIG (reference sequence). The CDR3 contains 12 residues. The CDR3 nucleotides are TGTGCCTGGAGCTCCAACCGGGACAGGGTTCACTTC. It encodes CAWSSNRDRVHF.

The J gene is TRBJ2-1, the V gene TRBV21-1; the table's D call, TRBD2, was not checked against the DNA. TRBV21-1 is a recognized pseudogene. CDR3 length equals 18 residues. CDR3 DNA sequence: TGTGCCAGCAGCAAAGTGGGGACTAGCGGGAGATCCTACAATGAGCAGTTCTTC. Amino acid sequence: CASSKVGTSGRSYNEQFF.

This clone has only one observation. This chain links TRBV9 with TRBJ2-6; 9 nucleotides align to TRBD1. The V segment lost 4 bases and the J segment 0 bases; nucleotides outside the gene matches: 5. The germline gives CDR1 SGDLS, CDR2 YYNGEE. The CDR3 contains 17 residues. The CDR3 DNA follows: TGTGCCAGCAGCTCCGGACAGGGGCACTCTGGGGCCAACGTCCTGACTTTC. Translating gives CASSSGQGHSGANVLTF.

The chain recombines TRBV11-2 with TRBJ2-5; TRBD1 is a possible D gene (6 bases). Germline assignment: CDR1 SGHAT and CDR2 FQNNGV. Trimming left V 2 bases short and J 5 bases short, with 6 bases between. The CDR3 is 12 amino acids. CDR3: CASSLTGETQYF. The CDR3 bases are TGTGCCAGCAGCTTAACAGGGGAGACCCAGTACTTC.